This T cell receptor (beta chain) was found in a study of blood T cell repertoires in COVID-19. Looking at the study overall: The United States, Italy and Spain were the sources of the acute and convalescent COVID-19 samples. PBMCs, B-cell-depleted T cells, or T cells were the source of the cDNA or gDNA that made up the material.

The CDR3 is made up of 14 amino acids. Trimming took off 0 bases at V and 5 bases at J, with 11 bases between the two ends. Germline CDR1 LGHNA, CDR2 YSLEER. Seattle patients were enrolled during active infection and followed longitudinally. Original analysis: Estimates of nucleated cell counts were drawn from the amplification of reference gene primers. The table came from immunoSEQ multiplex PCR; TCRdb's copy has only in-frame clones and leaves some out. That table supplies the V and J calls and clone size; D and trimming were determined from the DNA. The repertoire holds about 230,000 clones, with nearly 85% as singletons.

The sample comprised peripheral blood. This chain uses TRBV4-3 with TRBJ2-7, with a tentative D call TRBD2 (5 bases). The clonotype was recovered from a woman under 40 with COVID-19, enrolled during active disease. CDR3 DNA: TGCGCCAGCAGCCAAGATCGCGGGTTCAACGAGCAGTACTTC. As protein: CASSQDRGFNEQYF.